The present T cell receptor (beta chain) was sequenced within a study of T cell responses to AZD1222 COVID-19 vaccine (dated by TCRdb to about 2021). As for the study more broadly: AZD1222 recipients with second doses at about 4 weeks or about 12 weeks were pooled, because spike-specific TCR depth and breadth did not differ between schedules. TCR sequencing was performed for 230 to 250 trial participants, of whom around 200 were given two doses of AZD1222 and approximately 25 were given two doses of MenACWY control vaccine. Trial participants were enrolled into age subgroups of 18-55, 56-69 and 70-plus years, which contained about 150, 28 and 57 TCR-sequenced participants, respectively.

The CDR3 regions of human TCRbeta chains were analyzed by immunosequencing. Under the source paper's analysis protocol: TCRs in the repertoires were matched against a reference library of SARS-CoV-2-specific TCRs that had been generated with the MIRA antigen-specificity platform. Breadth meant the fraction of unique TCRs that were SARS-CoV-2-associated, whereas depth meant the fraction of total T cells that were SARS-CoV-2-associated. Each spike-specific TCR was assigned to its reactive spike region and to a CD4 or CD8 class using the MIRA data. Log10-transformed breadth and depth values were compared by one-way ANOVA with Sidak's multiple comparisons tests. TCRdb obtained this table from immuneACCESS and retained in-frame rearrangements with V and J assigned. These tables miss some clones; where compared with another copy, unresolved V genes account for less than half of the shortfall, and the remainder is unexplained. V, J and clone size are those of that table, while D and trimming were read from the DNA. A total of 140,000 to 150,000 clones appear in this sample, 92% of them only once. Around 3.6% of the sample comes from the top ten.

At the junction V is shortened by 6 bases and J by 4 bases; bases outside the gene matches: 8. CDR1 SGDLS and CDR2 YYNGEE were looked up in the germline V gene. Reading from cysteine to phenylalanine, the CDR3 counts 15 amino acids. The CDR3 DNA has 45 bases and is translated from base 1. About this clone: The antigen it recognizes is unknown. Per-nucleotide qualities are absent, and no much larger clonotype sits a single base away.

Findings and caveats that apply to the study as a whole: Spike-specific TCR breadth and depth rose significantly after two AZD1222 doses compared with day 0 and with MenACWY recipients. Conclusions about previously exposed vaccinees are limited, since just 5 to 7 AZD1222 recipients were seropositive for SARS-CoV-2 at baseline. CD4 TCRs associated with the vaccine covered the entire spike protein, and the dominant responses were in regions 160-218 and 743-854. Epitopes outside the regions mutated in the B.1.351 and B.1.1.7 variants were reportedly recognized by nearly half of the unique spike-specific TCRs. No day 14 peak-response samples were available, so repertoires were characterized only after the peak T cell response. Participants were mostly white British and included more females than males, and it was suggested by the authors that clonal diversity may have been underestimated. In the small 56-69-year group, the increase in depth fell short of significance, most likely because of low power.

What this sample's time point label stands for: baseline before first vaccination. Vaccinee samples were obtained from the UK trials COV001 and COV002, which included a single-blind randomized controlled phase 2/3 trial of AZD1222 (ChAdOx1 nCoV-19) in healthy adults. For TCRbeta chain sequencing, PBMC samples from trial participants were taken at day 0 and at day 28 after the second dose. The V gene is TRBV9 and the J gene is TRBJ1-2; TRBD1 agrees with 11 junctional bases. Source: peripheral blood, taken on day 0 of AZD1222 vaccination. This receptor was taken from an adult in good health. The DNA sequence is given as TGTGCCAGCAACCTGGGACAGGGGGATTCCTATGGCTACACCTTC. This encodes CASNLGQGDSYGYTF.